The 2 T cell receptor beta chains listed next were all sequenced from one sample in a study of blood T cell repertoires in COVID-19. Method: immunoSEQ multiplex PCR; TCRdb's copy keeps in-frame clones and lacks some. This table has about 210,000 clones, around four fifths appearing once. Sequenced: PBMCs or T cells enriched from blood (not recorded which). These receptors were obtained from a middle-aged man who had recovered from COVID-19.

The chain is built from TRBV5-1 and TRBJ2-3; 7 nucleotides line up with TRBD2. Germline CDR1 reads SGHRS; CDR2 reads YFSETQ. V shed 0 bases, J shed 6 bases, and the junction held 7 bases outside the gene matches. CDR3 size: 15 residues. The CDR3 loop is CASSLALGGGDTQYF. Here the CDR3 DNA reads TGCGCCAGCAGCTTGGCCCTGGGGGGAGGGGATACGCAGTATTTT.

This clone was found once. The chain has TRBV4-1 and TRBJ1-1, with D perhaps matching TRBD1 (6 bases). The V gene lost 0 bases and the J gene lost 10 bases, with 15 bases spanning the gap. The germline V gene encodes CDR1 MGHRA and CDR2 YSYEKL. This CDR3 contains 14 residues. The CDR3 loop is CASSQEGMGAGAFF. The CDR3 DNA sequence: TGCGCCAGCAGCCAAGAAGGTATGGGGGCTGGAGCTTTCTTT.